Listed below are T cell receptor beta chains from one sample, sequenced in a study of shared clonotypes between healthy human individuals. The assay was immunoSEQ multiplex PCR, and TCRdb's table has in-frame clones only and misses some. The data show millions of clones, roughly 96% seen once. The sample comprised naive CD4+ T cells sorted from blood. These receptors all come from a man younger than 35 in good health. Both conserved end residues are part of each CDR3. The order of the fields is CDR3 protein, CDR3 DNA, clone size, J gene, V gene, D gene. A D gene is named only where the DNA matches it firmly. Clone size is shown for a subset of rows, as once, few, many or a class of expanded clone.

CDR3aa: CASTKVGQSSYEQYF; CDR3nt: TGTGCCAGCACCAAGGTGGGACAGAGCTCCTACGAGCAGTACTTC; abundance: .; j_gene: TRBJ2-7; v_gene: TRBV28; d_gene: TRBD1
CDR3aa: CASSNAITGELFF; CDR3nt: TGTGCCAGCAGCAATGCTATTACCGGGGAGCTGTTTTTT; abundance: .; j_gene: TRBJ2-2; v_gene: TRBV7-2; d_gene: .
CDR3aa: CASSLTGAQGLDSPLHF; CDR3nt: TGTGCCAGCAGTTTAACCGGTGCACAGGGGTTAGATTCACCCCTCCACTTT; abundance: .; j_gene: TRBJ1-6; v_gene: TRBV28; d_gene: TRBD1
CDR3aa: CATSRGQGPYNEQFF; CDR3nt: TGTGCCACCAGCAGAGGGCAGGGACCCTACAATGAGCAGTTCTTC; abundance: .; j_gene: TRBJ2-1; v_gene: TRBV15; d_gene: .
CDR3aa: CASSPPSTGSGNTIYF; CDR3nt: TGCGCCAGCAGCCCCCCCTCGACAGGGTCTGGAAACACCATATATTTT; abundance: .; j_gene: TRBJ1-3; v_gene: TRBV5-1; d_gene: TRBD1
CDR3aa: CASSQGPREETQYF; CDR3nt: TGCGCCAGCAGCCAAGGGCCCAGGGAAGAGACCCAGTACTTC; abundance: once; j_gene: TRBJ2-5; v_gene: TRBV4-3; d_gene: .
CDR3aa: CASSKWENTEAFF; CDR3nt: TGTGCCAGCAGCAAATGGGAGAACACTGAAGCTTTCTTT; abundance: .; j_gene: TRBJ1-1; v_gene: TRBV21-1; d_gene: .
CDR3aa: CASSLTGIYEQYF; CDR3nt: TGTGCCAGCAGCTTGACGGGTATCTACGAGCAGTACTTC; abundance: .; j_gene: TRBJ2-7; v_gene: TRBV11-2; d_gene: .
CDR3aa: CASSLAVTTQETQYF; CDR3nt: TGTGCCAGCAGCCTCGCGGTCACAACCCAAGAGACCCAGTACTTC; abundance: .; j_gene: TRBJ2-5; v_gene: TRBV6-5; d_gene: .
CDR3aa: CASSLGTGVVDYGYTF; CDR3nt: TGCGCCAGCAGCTTGGGTACAGGGGTAGTGGACTATGGCTACACCTTC; abundance: .; j_gene: TRBJ1-2; v_gene: TRBV5-1; d_gene: TRBD1
CDR3aa: CASSLRRNTEAFF; CDR3nt: TGTGCCAGCAGCTTAAGGAGGAACACTGAAGCTTTCTTT; abundance: .; j_gene: TRBJ1-1; v_gene: TRBV7-6; d_gene: .
CDR3aa: CASSDRPDTYEQYF; CDR3nt: TGCGCCAGCAGTGATAGACCTGATACCTACGAGCAGTACTTC; abundance: few; j_gene: TRBJ2-7; v_gene: TRBV10-1; d_gene: .
CDR3aa: CASSAYISSSPLHF; CDR3nt: TGTGCCAGCAGCGCATACATTTCTAGTTCACCCCTCCACTTT; abundance: .; j_gene: TRBJ1-6; v_gene: TRBV9; d_gene: .
CDR3aa: CATLDGSSGNTIYF; CDR3nt: TGTGCCACCCTGGACGGAAGCTCTGGAAACACCATATATTTT; abundance: .; j_gene: TRBJ1-3; v_gene: TRBV25-1; d_gene: .
CDR3aa: CASSLAIGWNTEAFF; CDR3nt: TGTGCCAGCAGCTTAGCAATCGGCTGGAACACTGAAGCTTTCTTT; abundance: .; j_gene: TRBJ1-1; v_gene: TRBV11-2; d_gene: .
CDR3aa: CATGENGYEQYF; CDR3nt: TGTGCGACTGGAGAGAACGGCTACGAGCAGTACTTC; abundance: few; j_gene: TRBJ2-7; v_gene: TRBV2; d_gene: .
CDR3aa: CASSVDPGNTIYF; CDR3nt: TGTGCCAGCAGCGTAGACCCAGGTAACACCATATATTTT; abundance: once; j_gene: TRBJ1-3; v_gene: TRBV9; d_gene: .
CDR3aa: CASSLRNTGELFF; CDR3nt: TGTGCCAGCAGCTTAAGGAACACCGGGGAGCTGTTTTTT; abundance: .; j_gene: TRBJ2-2; v_gene: TRBV7-2; d_gene: .
CDR3aa: CAISGLAGGETQYF; CDR3nt: TGTGCCATCAGTGGACTAGCGGGCGGGGAGACCCAGTACTTC; abundance: .; j_gene: TRBJ2-5; v_gene: TRBV10-3; d_gene: TRBD2
CDR3aa: CATSPVGGIDEQYF; CDR3nt: TGTGCCACCTCCCCAGTGGGGGGTATCGACGAGCAGTACTTC; abundance: .; j_gene: TRBJ2-7; v_gene: TRBV15; d_gene: .
CDR3aa: CASSDPGEISPLHF; CDR3nt: TGTGCCAGCAGTGATCCCGGGGAAATTTCCCCCCTCCACTTT; abundance: once; j_gene: TRBJ1-6; v_gene: TRBV25-1; d_gene: .
CDR3aa: CASSFGDRDYEQYF; CDR3nt: TGTGCCAGCAGTTTTGGGGACAGAGACTACGAGCAGTACTTC; abundance: .; j_gene: TRBJ2-7; v_gene: TRBV5-6; d_gene: TRBD1
CDR3aa: CASSQVITSGSREQFF; CDR3nt: TGCGCCAGCAGCCAAGTTATCACTAGCGGGAGCCGGGAGCAGTTCTTC; abundance: .; j_gene: TRBJ2-1; v_gene: TRBV4-3; d_gene: TRBD2
CDR3aa: CAWSNGGSGYTF; CDR3nt: TGTGCCTGGAGCAACGGGGGGAGTGGCTACACCTTC; abundance: .; j_gene: TRBJ1-2; v_gene: TRBV30; d_gene: .
CDR3aa: CASSPMGIGYEQYF; CDR3nt: TGTGCCAGTAGTCCAATGGGGATTGGCTACGAGCAGTACTTC; abundance: once; j_gene: TRBJ2-7; v_gene: TRBV19; d_gene: .
CDR3aa: CASIARGVTEAFF; CDR3nt: TGTGCCAGCATAGCGAGGGGAGTCACTGAAGCTTTCTTT; abundance: .; j_gene: TRBJ1-1; v_gene: TRBV6-5; d_gene: .
CDR3aa: CAWSTGQGKVSSPLHF; CDR3nt: TGTGCCTGGAGTACCGGACAGGGGAAAGTTAGCTCACCCCTCCACTTT; abundance: .; j_gene: TRBJ1-6; v_gene: TRBV30; d_gene: TRBD1
CDR3aa: CASSEVRLASYEQYF; CDR3nt: TGTGCCAGCAGTGAAGTACGGCTGGCTTCCTACGAGCAGTACTTC; abundance: .; j_gene: TRBJ2-7; v_gene: TRBV27; d_gene: .
CDR3aa: CASSLEATPGNTIYF; CDR3nt: TGCGCCAGCAGCTTGGAGGCAACGCCTGGAAACACCATATATTTT; abundance: .; j_gene: TRBJ1-3; v_gene: TRBV5-1; d_gene: .
CDR3aa: CASSQETGGVFYSPLHF; CDR3nt: TGTGCCAGCAGCCAAGAGACAGGGGGCGTCTTCTATTCACCCCTCCACTTT; abundance: .; j_gene: TRBJ1-6; v_gene: TRBV14; d_gene: TRBD1
CDR3aa: CTSSQRARRGDNYGYTF; CDR3nt: TGCACCAGCAGCCAGAGGGCGCGGAGGGGGGATAACTATGGCTACACCTTC; abundance: .; j_gene: TRBJ1-2; v_gene: TRBV1; d_gene: .
CDR3aa: CASGLVSQQETQYF; CDR3nt: TGTGCTAGTGGTTTGGTATCCCAGCAAGAGACCCAGTACTTC; abundance: .; j_gene: TRBJ2-5; v_gene: TRBV12-5; d_gene: .
CDR3aa: CASSPGGFSGNTIYF; CDR3nt: TGCGCCAGCAGCCCCGGCGGGTTCTCTGGAAACACCATATATTTT; abundance: .; j_gene: TRBJ1-3; v_gene: TRBV4-3; d_gene: .
CDR3aa: CASSLLAGGPFNEQFF; CDR3nt: TGTGCCAGCAGCTTACTAGCGGGAGGTCCTTTCAATGAGCAGTTCTTC; abundance: .; j_gene: TRBJ2-1; v_gene: TRBV5-6; d_gene: TRBD2
CDR3aa: CASSLTAAYEQYF; CDR3nt: TGTGCCAGCAGTTTAACTGCAGCCTACGAGCAGTACTTC; abundance: once; j_gene: TRBJ2-7; v_gene: TRBV28; d_gene: .